The source of this T cell receptor (beta chain) is a study of cytomegalovirus exposure and HLA in healthy donors. Findings and limits, study-wide: The listing of 150 to 200 TCR beta chains classed them as cytomegalovirus-associated. Analyzed later, most CMV-associated TCR beta chains appeared HLA-restricted.

The primer mix had 60 Vbeta and 13 Jbeta primers. TCRdb keeps only in-frame clones here, not all; method: immunoSEQ multiplex PCR. Among about 140,000 clones listed, more than 70% were seen once. The V and J ends lost 2 bases and 3 bases, in that order; junction bases with no gene match: 6. Germline CDR1 reads SQVTM; CDR2 reads ANQGSEA. The CDR3 is 15 amino acids. Concerning this clone: Its antigen remains unidentified.

The origin of this receptor is a man aged 18 to 29 in good health and CMV-seropositive. Sequenced material: PBMCs. V is TRBV29-1 and J is TRBJ1-4; 7 bases fit TRBD1. The CDR3 is CSVERQGEANEKLFF. CDR3 sequence (DNA): TGCAGCGTTGAAAGGCAGGGGGAGGCTAATGAAAAACTGTTTTTT.